This entry concerns a single TCR beta chain. This entry belongs to a study of T cell repertoires in cytomegalovirus infection. The germline V gene has CDR1 LNHNV and CDR2 YYDKDF (reference sequence). Trimming removed 4 bases from V and 5 bases from J; junction bases left unmatched: 11. This CDR3 is built from 17 residues. TCRdb analysed the reads with MiXCR anew, one entry per CDR3 protein. Altogether 150,000 to 200,000 distinct CDR3 sequences are present, approximately 28% being singletons, with the ten largest covering roughly 32%. This chain joins TRBV15 and TRBJ2-2; TRBD2 matches 9 bases. The source is a human donor in good health (CMV status not recorded). Some clones in this sample may be carry-over from other donors' samples. The sample was PBMCs. Written as DNA, the CDR3 is TGTGCCACCAGCATTTCGCGGGGGGGCCTGAGAACCGGGGAGCTGTTTTTT. Encoded protein: CATSISRGGLRTGELFF. The entire variable domain, with the rest obtained from reference TRBV15 and TRBJ2-2, is as follows: DAMVIQNPRYQVTQFGKPVTLSCSQTLNHNVMYWYQQKSSQAPKLLFHYYDKDFNNEADTPDNFQSRRPNTSFCFLDIRSPGLGDTAMYLCATSISRGGLRTGELFFGEGSRLTVL.